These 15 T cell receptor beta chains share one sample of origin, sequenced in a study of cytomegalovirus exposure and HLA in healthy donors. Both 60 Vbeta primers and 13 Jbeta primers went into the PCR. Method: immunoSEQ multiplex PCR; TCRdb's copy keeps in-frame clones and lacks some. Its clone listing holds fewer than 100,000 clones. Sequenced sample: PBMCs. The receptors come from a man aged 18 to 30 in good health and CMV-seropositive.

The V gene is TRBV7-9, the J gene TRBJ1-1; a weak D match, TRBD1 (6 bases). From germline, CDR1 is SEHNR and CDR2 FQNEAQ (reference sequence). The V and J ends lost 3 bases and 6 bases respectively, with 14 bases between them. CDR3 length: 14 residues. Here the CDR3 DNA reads TGTGCCAGCAGCTTTGAGGGCAGACAGGCTGAAGCTTTCTTT. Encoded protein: CASSFEGRQAEAFF.

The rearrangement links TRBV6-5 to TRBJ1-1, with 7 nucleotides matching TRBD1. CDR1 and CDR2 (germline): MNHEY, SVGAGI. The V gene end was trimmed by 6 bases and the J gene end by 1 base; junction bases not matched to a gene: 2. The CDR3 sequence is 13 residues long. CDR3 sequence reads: CASRQGRNTEAFF. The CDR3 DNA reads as TGTGCCAGCAGACAGGGGAGGAACACTGAAGCTTTCTTT.

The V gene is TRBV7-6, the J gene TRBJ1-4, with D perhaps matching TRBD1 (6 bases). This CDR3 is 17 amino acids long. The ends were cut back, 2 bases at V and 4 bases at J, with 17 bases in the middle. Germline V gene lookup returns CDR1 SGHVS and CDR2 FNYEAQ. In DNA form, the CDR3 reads TGTGCCAGCAGCTTAAAACAGGGTGGGAGAAGTAATGAAAAACTGTTTTTT. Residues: CASSLKQGGRSNEKLFF.

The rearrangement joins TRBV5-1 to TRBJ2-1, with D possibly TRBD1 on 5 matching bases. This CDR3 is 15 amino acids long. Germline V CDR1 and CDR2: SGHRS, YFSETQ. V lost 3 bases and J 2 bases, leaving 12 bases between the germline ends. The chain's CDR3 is CASSSIGDPYNEQFF. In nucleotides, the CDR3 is TGCGCCAGCAGCTCCATAGGGGATCCCTACAATGAGCAGTTCTTC.

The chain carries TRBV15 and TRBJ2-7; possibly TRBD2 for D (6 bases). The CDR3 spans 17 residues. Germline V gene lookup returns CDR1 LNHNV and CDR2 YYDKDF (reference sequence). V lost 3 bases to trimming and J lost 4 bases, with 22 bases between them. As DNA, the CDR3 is TGTGCCACCAGCAGTGGACTGCTCAGGGAGGCCGGGTACGAGCAGTACTTC. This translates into CATSSGLLREAGYEQYF.

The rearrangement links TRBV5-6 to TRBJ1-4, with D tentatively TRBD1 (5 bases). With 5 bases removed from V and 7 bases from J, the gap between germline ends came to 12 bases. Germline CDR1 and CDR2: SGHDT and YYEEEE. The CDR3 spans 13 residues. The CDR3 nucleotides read TGTGCCAGCAGTAAGGGGCCAGGTGAAAAACTGTTTTTT. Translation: CASSKGPGEKLFF.

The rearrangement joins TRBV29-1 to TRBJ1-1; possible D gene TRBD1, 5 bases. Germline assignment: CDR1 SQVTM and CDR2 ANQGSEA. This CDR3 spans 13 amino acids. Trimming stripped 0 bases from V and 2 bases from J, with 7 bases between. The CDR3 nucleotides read TGCAGCGTTGAAGATAGGACAAACACTGAAGCTTTCTTT. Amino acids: CSVEDRTNTEAFF.

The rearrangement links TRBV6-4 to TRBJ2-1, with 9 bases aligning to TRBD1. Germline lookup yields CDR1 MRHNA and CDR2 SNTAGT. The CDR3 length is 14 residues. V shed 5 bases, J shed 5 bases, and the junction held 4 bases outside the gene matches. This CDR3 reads CASSRTGENNEQFF. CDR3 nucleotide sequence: TGTGCCAGCAGTAGGACAGGGGAAAACAATGAGCAGTTCTTC.

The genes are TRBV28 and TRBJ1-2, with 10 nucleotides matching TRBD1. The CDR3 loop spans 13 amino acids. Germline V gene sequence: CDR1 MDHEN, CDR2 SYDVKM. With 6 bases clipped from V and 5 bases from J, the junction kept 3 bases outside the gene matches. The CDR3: CASSRGQGYGYTF. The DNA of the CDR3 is TGTGCCAGCAGCCGGGGACAGGGGTATGGCTACACCTTC.

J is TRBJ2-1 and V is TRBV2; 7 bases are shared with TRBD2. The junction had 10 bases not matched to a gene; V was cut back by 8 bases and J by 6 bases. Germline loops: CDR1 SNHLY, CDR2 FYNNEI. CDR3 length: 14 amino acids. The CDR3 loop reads CASPPRWGGNEQFF. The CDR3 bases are TGTGCCAGCCCCCCGAGGTGGGGGGGCAATGAGCAGTTCTTC.

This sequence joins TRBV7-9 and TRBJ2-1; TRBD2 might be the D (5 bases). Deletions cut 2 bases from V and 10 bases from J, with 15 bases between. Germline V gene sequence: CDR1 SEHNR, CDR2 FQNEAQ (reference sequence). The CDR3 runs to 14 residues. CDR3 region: CASSLLYGLSEQFF. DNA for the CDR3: TGTGCCAGCAGCTTACTCTACGGACTTTCAGAGCAGTTCTTC.

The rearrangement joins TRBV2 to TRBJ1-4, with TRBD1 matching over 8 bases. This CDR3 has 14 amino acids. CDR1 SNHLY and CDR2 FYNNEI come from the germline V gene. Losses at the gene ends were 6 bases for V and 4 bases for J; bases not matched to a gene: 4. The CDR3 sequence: CASSQGQVNEKLFF. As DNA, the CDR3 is TGTGCCAGCAGCCAGGGACAGGTTAATGAAAAACTGTTTTTT.

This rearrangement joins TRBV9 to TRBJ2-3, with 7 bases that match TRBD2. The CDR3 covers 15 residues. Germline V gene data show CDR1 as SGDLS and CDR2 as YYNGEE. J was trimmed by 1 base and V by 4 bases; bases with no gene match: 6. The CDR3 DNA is TGTGCCAGCAGCCCTCGGGCGGGGGGCACAGATACGCAGTATTTT. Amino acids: CASSPRAGGTDTQYF.

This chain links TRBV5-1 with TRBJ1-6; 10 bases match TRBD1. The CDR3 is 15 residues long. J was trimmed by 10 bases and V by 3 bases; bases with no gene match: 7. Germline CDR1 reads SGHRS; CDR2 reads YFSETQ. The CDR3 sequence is CASSSETGGRSPLHF. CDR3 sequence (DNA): TGCGCCAGCAGCTCGGAGACAGGGGGCAGATCACCCCTCCACTTT. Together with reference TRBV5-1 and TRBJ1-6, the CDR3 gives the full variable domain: KAGVTQTPRYLIKTRGQQVTLSCSPISGHRSVSWYQQTPGQGLQFLFEYFSETQRNKGNFPGRFSGRQFSNSRSEMNVSTLELGDSALYLCASSSETGGRSPLHFGNGTRLTVT.

The DNA for the CDR3 is TGTGCCAGCAGCTCCATAAGGAGTGAAAAACTGTTTTTT. Its translation is CASSSIRSEKLFF. The chain carries TRBV9 and TRBJ1-4; D is unresolved. V shed 4 bases and J shed 7 bases, with 11 bases lying between them. The CDR3 runs 13 residues. The germline V gene has CDR1 SGDLS and CDR2 YYNGEE.